Following are 23 T cell receptor beta chains from one sample sequenced in a study of blood T cell repertoires in COVID-19. Sequencing used immunoSEQ multiplex PCR; TCRdb keeps in-frame clones, though not all of them. There are just over 650,000 clones in the sample; 90% occur only once, and around 0.3% lies in the top ten. The sequenced material came from peripheral blood. The receptors stem from a woman aged 18-29 years with acute or convalescent COVID-19.

This rearrangement joins TRBV5-1 to TRBJ2-7, with a tentative D call TRBD1 (6 bases). The length of the CDR3 is 15 residues. Trimming removed 2 bases at V and 0 bases at J, with 12 bases between. Germline CDR1 and CDR2: SGHRS and YFSETQ. As DNA, the CDR3 is TGCGCCAGCAGCTTTACAGGGCCCAGCTCCTACGAGCAGTACTTC. This gives the protein CASSFTGPSSYEQYF.

The rearrangement links TRBV29-1 to TRBJ1-2; weak D call: TRBD1 (5 bases). V gave up 6 bases and J gave up 2 bases, with 22 bases separating them. Germline values: CDR1 SQVTM, CDR2 ANQGSEA. The CDR3 is 16 amino acids. CDR3 protein: CSVLTGTEIYNYGYTF. The CDR3 coding sequence is TGCAGCGTATTAACCGGGACTGAGATTTACAACTATGGCTACACCTTC.

The chain couples TRBV19 to TRBJ1-1; the match to TRBD1 covers 12 bases. The trim removed 1 base at V and 0 bases at J, leaving 12 bases unmatched. The CDR3 runs to 20 residues. In germline, CDR1 is LNHDA, CDR2 SQIVND (reference sequence). The CDR3 is CASSIGFWDRGRWMNTEAFF. CDR3 DNA: TGTGCCAGTAGTATAGGATTTTGGGACAGGGGGCGATGGATGAACACTGAAGCTTTCTTT.

The chain employs TRBV6-5 and TRBJ2-1; 11 bases match TRBD1. Germline loops: CDR1 MNHEY, CDR2 SVGAGI. Trimming cost V 4 bases and J 6 bases; bases outside gene matches: 5. CDR3 length: 15 amino acids. CDR3 sequence: CASSLDRGRFNEQFF. In DNA form, the CDR3 reads TGTGCCAGCAGTTTGGACAGGGGGCGCTTCAATGAGCAGTTCTTC.

There are a few counts of this clone. This rearrangement joins TRBV5-6 to TRBJ1-6; TRBD1 matches 7 bases. This CDR3 spans 15 amino acids. The V and J ends lost 4 bases and 6 bases, in that order; junction bases with no gene match: 7. CDR1 and CDR2 (germline): SGHDT, YYEEEE. The CDR3 DNA reads TGTGCCAGCAGCCGACAGGGTGCGCCTAATTCACCCCTCCACTTT. As protein: CASSRQGAPNSPLHF.

This chain uses TRBV27 with TRBJ2-7; TRBD2 is a possible D gene (5 bases). CDR1 is MNHEY, CDR2 SMNVEV, per germline (reference sequence). Trimming stripped 3 bases from V and 2 bases from J, with 17 bases between. The CDR3 is 16 residues long. CDR3 nucleotide sequence: TGTGCCAGCAGTTTGGCGGGCAGCTTTTTCACCTACGAGCAGTACTTC. Protein sequence: CASSLAGSFFTYEQYF.

V gene TRBV5-1 combines with J gene TRBJ2-1, with 8 bases that match TRBD1. The V gene's germline CDR1 is SGHRS and CDR2 YFSETQ. Trimming at V came to 3 bases and at J to 0 bases, leaving 8 bases not matched to a gene. The CDR3 is 17 amino acids. The CDR3 bases are TGCGCCAGCAGCTCTAGGACAGGGCAAGACTCCTACAATGAGCAGTTCTTC. It encodes CASSSRTGQDSYNEQFF.

V and J are TRBV6-2 or TRBV6-3 and TRBJ1-2; D perhaps matches TRBD1 (6 bases). Per the germline V gene, CDR1 is MNHEY and CDR2 is SVGEGT. The V gene lost 5 bases and the J gene lost 6 bases, with 7 bases spanning the gap. The CDR3 is 11 amino acids. This chain's CDR3 is CASSAGDGYTF. CDR3 DNA sequence: TGTGCCAGCAGTGCAGGGGATGGCTACACCTTC.

This rearrangement joins TRBV27 to TRBJ2-3; D may be TRBD1 (5 bases). CDR3 length equals 15 residues. Per the germline V gene, CDR1 is MNHEY and CDR2 is SMNVEV (reference sequence). Trimming removed 6 bases at V and 10 bases at J, with 23 bases between. CDR3 sequence: CASRGLEVGAFSQYF. The CDR3 DNA reads as TGTGCCAGCAGGGGGCTCGAAGTAGGAGCTTTTTCGCAGTATTTT.

The chain combines TRBV18 with TRBJ1-1; TRBD1 is a possible D gene (6 bases). In germline, CDR1 is KGHSH, CDR2 LQKENI. Trimming removed 4 bases at V and 1 base at J, with 16 bases between. The CDR3 covers 16 residues. CDR3 sequence (DNA): TGTGCCAGCTCACTCGGCCAGGGGAGGGGGAACACTGAAGCTTTCTTT. It encodes CASSLGQGRGNTEAFF.

The rearrangement joins TRBV5-5 to TRBJ1-2; D gene ambiguous. The CDR3 extends over 14 amino acids. Trimming removed 5 bases from V and 5 bases from J, with 16 bases in between. Germline loops: CDR1 SGHKS, CDR2 YYEKEE (reference sequence). Written as DNA, the CDR3 is TGTGCCAGCAGTCTAACCGATATTATTTATGGCTACACCTTC. Its translation is CASSLTDIIYGYTF.

This sequence joins TRBV10-3 and TRBJ2-2; D perhaps matches TRBD1 (6 bases). CDR3 length: 15 amino acids. The V end lost 5 bases, the J end lost 0 bases, and 10 bases lay between the germline ends. From germline, CDR1 is ENHRY and CDR2 SYGVKD. The CDR3 nucleotides are TGTGCCATCAGTAACAGGGACCCGAACACCGGGGAGCTGTTTTTT. Protein: CAISNRDPNTGELFF.

This sequence joins TRBV30 and TRBJ1-4; tentatively, D is TRBD1 (5 bases). Per the germline V gene, CDR1 is GTSNPN and CDR2 is SVGIG (reference sequence). With 2 bases removed from V and 4 bases from J, the gap between germline ends came to 8 bases. This CDR3 has 13 amino acids. CDR3 DNA sequence: TGTGCCTGGAGTCGGGGGGTTAATGAAAAACTGTTTTTT. Translation gives CAWSRGVNEKLFF.

The CDR3 spells CASRSQLNTGELFF. CDR3 nucleotides: TGTGCCAGCAGGTCACAGCTGAACACCGGGGAGCTGTTTTTT. The genes are TRBV7-8 and TRBJ2-2; unclear D gene. Trimming left V 6 bases short and J 1 base short, with 9 bases between. Germline loops: CDR1 SGHVS, CDR2 FQNEAQ. The CDR3 spans 14 residues.

The chain recombines TRBV5-1 with TRBJ1-6, with TRBD1 identical over 7 bases. The CDR3 runs 16 residues. The trim removed 4 bases at V and 5 bases at J, leaving 9 bases unmatched. Germline V gene lookup returns CDR1 SGHRS and CDR2 YFSETQ. The CDR3 sequence: CASSAGGTANNSPLHF. The CDR3 DNA follows: TGCGCCAGCAGCGCCGGTGGGACAGCAAATAATTCACCCCTCCACTTT. Using reference TRBV5-1 and TRBJ1-6 for the parts outside the CDR3, the full variable domain is KAGVTQTPRYLIKTRGQQVTLSCSPISGHRSVSWYQQTPGQGLQFLFEYFSETQRNKGNFPGRFSGRQFSNSRSEMNVSTLELGDSALYLCASSAGGTANNSPLHFGNGTRLTVT.

The genes are TRBV5-1 and TRBJ1-1, with D perhaps matching TRBD1 (5 bases). Germline loops: CDR1 SGHRS, CDR2 YFSETQ. V lost 4 bases, J lost 1 base, and 17 bases lay in between. The CDR3 loop spans 16 amino acids. The CDR3 sequence: CASSTSPITGNTEAFF. DNA for the CDR3: TGCGCCAGCAGCACCTCCCCTATTACAGGGAACACTGAAGCTTTCTTT. The full variable domain, completed using reference TRBV5-1 and TRBJ1-1, is KAGVTQTPRYLIKTRGQQVTLSCSPISGHRSVSWYQQTPGQGLQFLFEYFSETQRNKGNFPGRFSGRQFSNSRSEMNVSTLELGDSALYLCASSTSPITGNTEAFFGQGTRLTVV.

This clone showed up just a few times. The chain combines TRBV13 with TRBJ2-7, with a tentative D call TRBD1 (5 bases). The length of the CDR3 is 13 residues. Germline lookup yields CDR1 PRHDT and CDR2 FYEKMQ (reference sequence). Trimming cost V 5 bases and J 3 bases, with 11 bases left between them. The CDR3 loop is CASSPNRYYEQYF. CDR3 nucleotide sequence: TGTGCCAGCAGCCCAAACAGGTACTACGAGCAGTACTTC.

V and J are TRBV11-2 and TRBJ1-2; a weak D match, TRBD1 (5 bases). V was pared by 0 bases and J by 3 bases, with 14 bases between. Germline CDR1 SGHAT, CDR2 FQNNGV. The length of the CDR3 is 16 residues. The CDR3: CASSLDQTVGDYGYTF. The CDR3 DNA follows: TGTGCCAGCAGCTTAGATCAGACAGTTGGCGACTATGGCTACACCTTC. Combining the CDR3 with reference TRBV11-2 and TRBJ1-2 gives the whole variable domain EAGVAQSPRYKIIEKRQSVAFWCNPISGHATLYWYQQILGQGPKLLIQFQNNGVVDDSQLPKDRFSAERLKGVDSTLKIQPAKLEDSAVYLCASSLDQTVGDYGYTFGSGTRLTVV.

The V and J genes are TRBV11-2 and TRBJ1-3; D gene unclear. Germline loops: CDR1 SGHAT, CDR2 FQNNGV. This CDR3 spans 16 amino acids. V was cut by 2 bases and J by 4 bases, with 15 bases left in between. CDR3 protein: CASSLYYTGNGNTIYF. The CDR3 coding sequence is TGTGCCAGCAGCTTATACTACACCGGGAACGGAAACACCATATATTTT. Based on the CDR3 plus reference TRBV11-2 and TRBJ1-3, the full variable domain is EAGVAQSPRYKIIEKRQSVAFWCNPISGHATLYWYQQILGQGPKLLIQFQNNGVVDDSQLPKDRFSAERLKGVDSTLKIQPAKLEDSAVYLCASSLYYTGNGNTIYFGEGSWLTVV.

The chain joins TRBV5-6 to TRBJ1-4; 7 nucleotides align to TRBD1. Germline-derived CDR1 and CDR2 are SGHDT and YYEEEE. Trimming at V came to 0 bases and at J to 8 bases, leaving 7 bases not matched to a gene. The CDR3 consists of 15 residues. CDR3 amino acids: CASSLVSGGREKLFF. As DNA, the CDR3 is TGTGCCAGCAGCTTGGTTTCAGGGGGGCGAGAAAAACTGTTTTTT.

CDR3 DNA: TGTGCCAGCGGAGGTTATACGAACACCGGGGAGCTGTTTTTT. Translating it yields CASGGYTNTGELFF. This chain connects TRBV2 to TRBJ2-2, with TRBD2 as a possible D gene (5 bases). V dropped 8 bases and J dropped 0 bases, with 10 bases sitting between them. This CDR3 has 14 amino acids. The germline V gene encodes CDR1 SNHLY and CDR2 FYNNEI.

This chain joins TRBV6-5 and TRBJ1-2, with D perhaps matching TRBD1 (5 bases). V was trimmed by 9 bases and J by 3 bases, leaving 14 bases between them. The V gene's germline CDR1 is MNHEY and CDR2 SVGAGI. The length of the CDR3 is 13 residues. The CDR3 nucleotides read TGTGCCAGTTTGGCAGCGGGGCACTATGGCTACACCTTC. It codes for CASLAAGHYGYTF.

The J gene is TRBJ1-2, the V gene TRBV9; D not resolved. Germline V gives CDR1 SGDLS, CDR2 YYNGEE. This CDR3 has 12 amino acids. Trimming shortened V by 7 bases and J by 1 base, and 8 bases separated the two germline ends. The DNA of the CDR3 is TGTGCCAGCGTCCCCAGTAACTATGGCTACACCTTC. As protein: CASVPSNYGYTF.